These 15 T cell receptor beta chains were all obtained from the same sample, sequenced in a study of CD8 T cells in Susac syndrome. Random hexamers were used to reverse transcribe the RNA input (roughly 0.5 to 1 ug). Each CDR3 protein is one row after TCRdb ran MiXCR on the immunoSEQ multiplex PCR reads. Among roughly 160,000 distinct CDR3 sequences listed, approximately 96% were seen once. Sequenced material: CD4+ T cells from PBMCs. These receptors all stem from a human donor in good health.

The rearrangement joins TRBV20-1 to TRBJ1-5; tentative D call: TRBD1 (6 bases). The V end was cut by 6 bases, the J end by 4 bases, with 13 bases between. The CDR3 consists of 13 residues. Germline CDR1 and CDR2: DFQATT and SNEGSKA (reference sequence). CDR3 in amino acids: CSAGGHPNQPQHF. The CDR3 DNA is TGCAGTGCGGGGGGACACCCAAATCAGCCCCAGCATTTT.

V usage is TRBV29-1 and J usage is TRBJ1-2, with 8 positions matching TRBD1. Germline CDR1 reads SQVTM; CDR2 reads ANQGSEA. V shed 4 bases, J shed 8 bases, and the junction held 12 bases outside the gene matches. CDR3 length equals 14 residues. CDR3 sequence: CSVVRTTGEGGYTF. Written as DNA, the CDR3 is TGCAGCGTTGTTAGGACGACAGGGGAAGGGGGCTACACCTTC.

The J gene is TRBJ1-4, the V gene TRBV24-1, with unresolved D. Germline CDR1 is KGHDR and CDR2 is SFDVKD. The CDR3 is 12 amino acids. V shed 4 bases and J shed 10 bases, with 9 bases lying between them. The CDR3 is CATSDYGRKLFF. The CDR3 DNA reads TGTGCCACCAGTGACTACGGACGAAAACTGTTTTTT.

The rearrangement uses TRBV7-9 and TRBJ2-1; a possible D gene is TRBD2 (5 bases). The CDR3 spans 14 residues. Trimming shortened V by 2 bases and J by 5 bases, and 10 bases separated the two germline ends. Germline CDR1 is SEHNR and CDR2 is FQNEAQ (reference sequence). DNA for the CDR3: TGTGCCAGCAGCTTATCAATCGGGAACAATGAGCAGTTCTTC. This codes for CASSLSIGNNEQFF.

The rearrangement uses TRBV15 and TRBJ1-1; the D gene is possibly TRBD1 (5 bases). Germline V lookup: CDR1 LNHNV, CDR2 YYDKDF (reference sequence). CDR3 length: 15 residues. Deletions cut 1 base from V and 0 bases from J, with 9 bases between. CDR3 in amino acids: CATSRVGAMNTEAFF. The DNA for the CDR3 is TGTGCCACCAGCAGAGTTGGGGCCATGAACACTGAAGCTTTCTTT.

This clonotype appeared once. This chain connects TRBV19 to TRBJ2-7; D might be TRBD1 (5 bases). The CDR3 is 14 residues long. The germline gives CDR1 LNHDA, CDR2 SQIVND (reference sequence). V was trimmed by 5 bases and J by 6 bases, leaving 17 bases between them. In nucleotides, the CDR3 is TGTGCCAGTAGTCCCGACAGAGCCCTTACCGAGCAGTACTTC. Protein: CASSPDRALTEQYF.

CDR3 in amino acids: CSVEVGGGTDTQYF. The CDR3 nucleotides are TGCAGCGTTGAGGTGGGAGGGGGCACAGATACGCAGTATTTT. This chain links TRBV29-1 with TRBJ2-3; TRBD2 agrees at 7 bases. Looked up from germline, CDR1 is SQVTM and CDR2 is ANQGSEA. With V trimmed by 3 bases and J by 1 base, 4 bases remained unmatched. The CDR3 length is 14 residues.

This clonotype is a singleton in its sample. Written as DNA, the CDR3 is TGCAGTGCTAGAGCACTAGCGGGGTTTGATACGCAGTATTTT. Translated, it gives CSARALAGFDTQYF. The V call is TRBV20-1, the J call TRBJ2-3; 10 nucleotides match TRBD2. Unmatched junction bases numbered 4, after V lost 1 base and J lost 6 bases. CDR3 length: 14 residues. In germline, CDR1 is DFQATT, CDR2 SNEGSKA (reference sequence).

This clonotype was observed a single time. The chain links TRBV30 to TRBJ1-6, with 9 bases lining up with TRBD1. Per germline, CDR1 GTSNPN and CDR2 SVGIG (reference sequence). Trimming removed 3 bases from V and 9 bases from J; junction bases left unmatched: 3. The CDR3 spans 13 residues. DNA of the CDR3: TGTGCCTGGAGGGGACAGGGAAGTTCACCCCTCCACTTT. Residues: CAWRGQGSSPLHF.

This rearrangement joins TRBV30 to TRBJ1-1, with TRBD1 as a possible D gene (5 bases). Trimming left V 3 bases short and J 2 bases short, with 25 bases between. This CDR3 contains 18 residues. Per the germline V gene, CDR1 is GTSNPN and CDR2 is SVGIG (reference sequence). The CDR3 DNA is TGTGCCTGGAGAAGGGGCATGGTCAGAACTTCAAAAAACACTGAAGCTTTCTTT. Protein sequence: CAWRRGMVRTSKNTEAFF. Full variable domain (missing parts from reference TRBV30 and TRBJ1-1): SQTIHQWPATLVQPVGSPLSLECTVEGTSNPNLYWYRQAAGRGLQLLFYSVGIGQISSEVPQNLSASRPQDRQFILSSKKLLLSDSGFYLCAWRRGMVRTSKNTEAFFGQGTRLTVV.

This clonotype appeared once. The gene calls are TRBV20-1 and TRBJ2-3, with TRBD2 as a possible D gene (5 bases). V lost 3 bases and J lost 1, with 5 bases in between. Germline V gives CDR1 DFQATT, CDR2 SNEGSKA (reference sequence). CDR3 length equals 12 residues. The CDR3, as DNA: TGCAGTGCTAGGGAGGGCACAGATACGCAGTATTTT. The encoded protein is CSAREGTDTQYF.

This sequence joins TRBV7-2 and TRBJ2-5; D possibly uses TRBD1 or TRBD2 (5 bases each). Germline V lookup: CDR1 SGHTA, CDR2 FQGNSA. The CDR3 extends over 14 amino acids. The V end was cut by 5 bases, the J end by 5 bases, with 15 bases between. In DNA, the CDR3 is TGTGCCAGCAGCCCGGGCCGGGGCCCGGAGACCCAGTACTTC. Protein sequence: CASSPGRGPETQYF.

The CDR3 DNA is TGCAGTGCTAGAGGACAGGGTTGGGAGACCCAGTACTTC. Its protein is CSARGQGWETQYF. The chain has TRBV20-1 and TRBJ2-5, with 7 bases that match TRBD1. With 1 base clipped from V and 5 bases from J, the junction kept 4 bases outside the gene matches. The CDR3 is 13 amino acids. The germline V gene has CDR1 DFQATT and CDR2 SNEGSKA (reference sequence).

The CDR3 here is CASSQVGVMGNEQFF. CDR3 bases: TGCGCCAGCAGCCAAGTAGGGGTCATGGGCAATGAGCAGTTCTTC. This chain connects TRBV4-1 to TRBJ2-1, with D possibly being TRBD1 (5 bases). The V end lost 1 base, the J end lost 6 bases, and 13 bases lay between the germline ends. The length of the CDR3 is 15 residues. CDR1 is MGHRA, CDR2 YSYEKL, per germline.

V is TRBV18 and J is TRBJ2-3, with a tentative D call TRBD1 (6 bases). CDR3 length: 16 amino acids. Germline CDR1 and CDR2: KGHSH and LQKENI. V was trimmed by 3 bases and J by 1 base, leaving 14 bases between them. CDR3 sequence (DNA): TGTGCCAGCTCACCTCTTCAGGGGCGGGGCACAGATACGCAGTATTTT. Translation gives CASSPLQGRGTDTQYF.